A single sample gave rise to the 19 T cell receptor beta chains below, sequenced in a study of T cell repertoires in cytomegalovirus infection. TCRdb independently ran MiXCR on the reads; one entry per CDR3 protein. The sample consists of about 110,000 distinct CDR3 sequences, around 31% of them appearing once. Which antigens these TCRs recognize remains unknown. Sequencing was performed on CD8+ T cells from cultured PBMCs, taken from culture after CMV antigen stimulation. These receptors came from a human donor in good health (CMV status not recorded). Some clones in this sample may be carry-over from other donors' samples.

This clonotype was detected many times. The V call is TRBV7-6, the J call TRBJ1-5, with TRBD1 identical over 8 bases. This CDR3 has 15 residues. J gave up 7 bases and V 1 base, and 6 bases lay outside the gene matches. Germline-derived CDR1 and CDR2 are SGHVS and FNYEAQ. CDR3 loop: CASSLGTGLGQPQHF. Written as DNA, the CDR3 is TGTGCCAGCAGCTTAGGGACAGGGTTAGGACAGCCCCAGCATTTT.

The V call is TRBV9, the J call TRBJ2-1; 9 bases fit TRBD2. V was pared by 3 bases and J by 6 bases, with 10 bases of the junction left unmatched. Germline CDR1 is SGDLS and CDR2 is YYNGEE. The length of the CDR3 is 16 residues. Written as DNA, the CDR3 is TGTGCCAGCAGCGCCGAGAGCGGGGGGCCAGGCAATGAGCAGTTCTTC. It specifies CASSAESGGPGNEQFF.

The chain uses TRBV19 and TRBJ1-1; D gene ambiguous. V was cut by 3 bases and J by 4 bases, with 9 bases left in between. This CDR3 comprises 13 residues. Germline V CDR1 and CDR2: LNHDA, SQIVND (reference sequence). CDR3 bases: TGTGCCAGTAGTATCGACCCCAGCACTGAAGCTTTCTTT. This encodes CASSIDPSTEAFF.

The table lists this clonotype with a few counts. The J gene is TRBJ1-2, the V gene TRBV27; possibly TRBD1 for D (5 bases). V was shortened by 2 bases and J by 4 bases, with 8 bases between the two germline ends. CDR1 is MNHEY and CDR2 is SMNVEV in the germline V gene (reference sequence). The CDR3 is 13 residues long. The CDR3 is CASSLHRTYGYTF. As DNA, the CDR3 is TGTGCCAGCAGTTTACACAGGACCTATGGCTACACCTTC.

This clonotype was observed a handful of times. The J gene is TRBJ1-2, the V gene TRBV3-1, with TRBD1 matching over 9 bases. CDR1 LGHDT and CDR2 YNNKEL come from the germline V gene (reference sequence). The CDR3 runs 16 residues. V shed 5 bases, J shed 4 bases, and the junction held 11 bases outside the gene matches. CDR3 sequence reads: CASSSERTGGFYGYTF. CDR3 sequence (DNA): TGTGCCAGCAGCTCTGAGAGAACAGGGGGCTTCTATGGCTACACCTTC.

This clonotype was detected many times. This sequence joins TRBV14 and TRBJ2-3, with 8 bases fitting TRBD1. This CDR3 is built from 17 residues. Germline assignment: CDR1 SGHDN and CDR2 FVKESK. Trimming at V came to 5 bases and at J to 1 base, leaving 11 bases not matched to a gene. This CDR3 reads CASSFTGQEQGTDTQYF. The CDR3 nucleotides are TGTGCCAGCAGCTTCACGGGACAGGAGCAGGGCACAGATACGCAGTATTTT.

The table lists this clonotype with a few counts. The chain joins TRBV4-2 to TRBJ2-1; TRBD2 aligns across 7 bases. The CDR3 has 18 residues. Germline CDR1 LGHNA, CDR2 YNFKEQ. The junction had 11 bases not matched to a gene; V was cut back by 1 base and J by 2 bases. The CDR3 is CASSQALAGGGTYNEQFF. The CDR3 region has the DNA TGTGCCAGCAGCCAAGCCCTTGCTGGCGGGGGAACCTACAATGAGCAGTTCTTC.

A word on this clonotype: A much larger clone sits a single nucleotide away, making a read error possible. The rearrangement joins TRBV7-6 to TRBJ2-1; D might be TRBD1 (6 bases). V lost 4 bases and J 4 bases, leaving 14 bases between the germline ends. CDR3 size: 15 residues. Looked up from germline, CDR1 is SGHVS and CDR2 is FNYEAQ. The CDR3 loop is CASSSRDKGYNEQFF. The CDR3, as DNA: TGTGCCAGCAGCTCCAGGGACAAGGGGTACAATGAGCAGTTCTTC.

This clonotype was seen many times. V and J are TRBV9 and TRBJ1-2; the D gene is possibly TRBD1 (5 bases). Trimming stripped 9 bases from V and 7 bases from J, with 13 bases between. In germline, CDR1 is SGDLS, CDR2 YYNGEE. The CDR3 extends over 11 amino acids. CDR3 DNA: TGTGCCACCAAGCAGGGTTTTGGCTACACCTTC. Its protein is CATKQGFGYTF.

This clonotype was counted between two and nine times. This rearrangement joins TRBV28 to TRBJ1-5, with D uncertain. Germline values: CDR1 MDHEN, CDR2 SYDVKM. V was clipped by 2 bases and J by 8 bases, with 13 bases between them. The CDR3 totals 14 residues. CDR3 in amino acids: CASSLGGSGKPQHF. As DNA, the CDR3 is TGTGCCAGCAGTTTAGGTGGGTCTGGGAAGCCCCAGCATTTT.

This clonotype was counted a single time. This chain links TRBV27 with TRBJ2-7; perhaps TRBD2 as D (5 bases). Trimming stripped 0 bases from V and 0 bases from J, with 12 bases between. There are 16 residues in the CDR3. The germline gives CDR1 MNHEY, CDR2 SMNVEV (reference sequence). The CDR3 DNA reads as TGTGCCAGCAGTTTATCCAGCGGCGATAGCTCCTACGAGCAGTACTTC. Translated, it gives CASSLSSGDSSYEQYF.

V is TRBV7-9 and J is TRBJ2-3; possible D gene TRBD1, 5 bases. The germline V and J ends were trimmed by 4 bases and 2 bases, with 16 bases remaining between them. Germline V gene data show CDR1 as SEHNR and CDR2 as FQNEAQ (reference sequence). The CDR3 is made up of 16 amino acids. The DNA of the CDR3 is TGTGCCAGCAGCTCACCATTGGTAGGGGCCACAGATACGCAGTATTTT. Translation: CASSSPLVGATDTQYF.

This clonotype was counted a few times. The chain has TRBV6-5 and TRBJ2-1; 10 nucleotides align to TRBD2. The CDR3 consists of 17 residues. Trimming cost V 1 base and J 4 bases; bases outside gene matches: 7. Germline CDR1 and CDR2: MNHEY and SVGAGI. DNA of the CDR3: TGTGCCAGCAGTTACTTTCTAGCGGGGGTTCGGTACAATGAGCAGTTCTTC. Translation gives CASSYFLAGVRYNEQFF.

This clonotype has only one observation. The chain employs TRBV11-2 and TRBJ1-6; TRBD1 is a possible D gene (6 bases). The V end lost 4 bases, the J end lost 9 bases, and 10 bases lay between the germline ends. Per the germline V gene, CDR1 is SGHAT and CDR2 is FQNNGV. This CDR3 contains 13 residues. The CDR3 sequence: CASSSGGGSPLHF. DNA of the CDR3: TGTGCCAGCAGCTCTGGAGGGGGTTCACCCCTCCACTTT.

This CDR3 is CASTQGRGSREQYF. In DNA, the CDR3 is TGTGCCAGCACCCAGGGGCGGGGGTCCCGCGAGCAGTACTTC. The V call is TRBV2, the J call TRBJ2-7, with D possibly matching TRBD2 (7 bases). V shed 7 bases and J shed 6 bases, with 19 bases lying between them. Germline values: CDR1 SNHLY, CDR2 FYNNEI. The CDR3 spans 14 residues.

CDR3 region: CASSPEPGLIYEQYF. The CDR3 DNA follows: TGTGCCAGCAGTCCAGAGCCGGGACTGATCTACGAGCAGTACTTC. The J gene is TRBJ2-7, the V gene TRBV28; maybe TRBD2 (6 bases). The germline CDR1 and CDR2 sequences are MDHEN and SYDVKM. CDR3 length: 15 amino acids. With 5 bases removed from V and 3 bases from J, the gap between germline ends came to 17 bases.

This clonotype has just a few counts. The rearrangement uses TRBV4-1 and TRBJ2-1; D uncertain. CDR3 length: 16 residues. The germline V gene has CDR1 MGHRA and CDR2 YSYEKL. Trimming removed 1 base at V and 8 bases at J, with 18 bases between. CDR3: CASSQALLPPSHEQFF. The CDR3 DNA follows: TGCGCCAGCAGCCAAGCACTCCTCCCCCCTAGTCATGAGCAGTTCTTC.

Within the sample, this clonotype is medium-sized. This chain joins TRBV7-9 and TRBJ2-1; 14 bases line up with TRBD2. The CDR3 has 16 amino acids. Per the germline V gene, CDR1 is SEHNR and CDR2 is FQNEAQ (reference sequence). Trimming took 2 bases from V and 8 from J; bases not matched to a gene: 5. The DNA for the CDR3 is TGTGCCAGCAGCTTAACGGGACTAGCGGGGGAGGATGAGCAGTTCTTC. It codes for CASSLTGLAGEDEQFF.

This clonotype was detected ten times or more. The V gene is TRBV7-8, the J gene TRBJ2-7; 9 nucleotides line up with TRBD1. Per the germline V gene, CDR1 is SGHVS and CDR2 is FQNEAQ. V lost 5 bases to trimming and J lost 4 bases; unmatched junction nucleotides: 12. This CDR3 contains 16 residues. The CDR3 bases are TGTGCCAGCAGCAACTTGGACAGGGGAAGAAAGTACGAGCAGTACTTC. Protein: CASSNLDRGRKYEQYF.